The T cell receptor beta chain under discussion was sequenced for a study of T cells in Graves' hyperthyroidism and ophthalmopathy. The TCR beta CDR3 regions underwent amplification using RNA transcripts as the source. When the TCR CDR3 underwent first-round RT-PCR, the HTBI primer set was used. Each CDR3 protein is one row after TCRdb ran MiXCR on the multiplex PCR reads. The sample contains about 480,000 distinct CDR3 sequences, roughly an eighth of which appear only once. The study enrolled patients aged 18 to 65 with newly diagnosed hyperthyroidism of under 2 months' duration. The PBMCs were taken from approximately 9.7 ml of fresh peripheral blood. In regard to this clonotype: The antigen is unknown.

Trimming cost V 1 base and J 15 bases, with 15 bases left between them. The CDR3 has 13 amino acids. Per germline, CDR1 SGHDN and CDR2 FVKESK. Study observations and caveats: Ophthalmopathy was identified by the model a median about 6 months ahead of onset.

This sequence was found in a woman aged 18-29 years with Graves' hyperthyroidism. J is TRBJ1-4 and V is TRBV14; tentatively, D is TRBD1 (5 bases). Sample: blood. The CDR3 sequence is CASSQGRRGRVFF. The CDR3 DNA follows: TGTGCCAGCAGCCAAGGGAGACGGGGCCGGGTGTTTTTT.